Below are 24 T cell receptor beta chains sequenced from a single sample in a study of radiotherapy plus CTLA-4 blockade in lung cancer. Using immunoSEQ multiplex PCR, the repertoire was profiled, and TCRdb retains in-frame clones only, with some absent. This table has around 82,000 clones, around 90% appearing once. This material consisted of peripheral blood, taken from a patient treated with radiotherapy plus ipilimumab. The receptors were sampled from a human donor with non-small cell lung cancer that progressed on radiotherapy plus ipilimumab.

J is TRBJ1-1 and V is TRBV30; a possible D gene is TRBD1 (5 bases). The germline CDR1 and CDR2 sequences are GTSNPN and SVGIG (reference sequence). With 5 bases removed from V and 0 bases from J, the gap between germline ends came to 7 bases. This CDR3 is built from 12 residues. The CDR3 DNA reads as TGTGCCTGGCTCAGGGTGAACACTGAAGCTTTCTTT. Translated, it gives CAWLRVNTEAFF. Together with reference TRBV30 and TRBJ1-1, the CDR3 gives the full variable domain: SQTIHQWPATLVQPVGSPLSLECTVEGTSNPNLYWYRQAAGRGLQLLFYSVGIGQISSEVPQNLSASRPQDRQFILSSKKLLLSDSGFYLCAWLRVNTEAFFGQGTRLTVV.

The V gene is TRBV6-5, the J gene TRBJ2-7, with D maybe TRBD1 (6 bases). CDR3 length equals 12 residues. Germline V CDR1 and CDR2: MNHEY, SVGAGI. V lost 6 bases to trimming and J lost 5 bases, with 11 bases between them. The CDR3: CASRTQGDEQYF. The CDR3 DNA reads TGTGCCAGCAGAACACAGGGCGACGAGCAGTACTTC.

The table lists this clone with a count of one. The gene calls are TRBV29-1 and TRBJ2-7; 11 bases are a match to TRBD2. CDR1 and CDR2 (germline): SQVTM, ANQGSEA. The CDR3 sequence is 13 residues long. V was clipped by 8 bases and J by 2 bases; unmatched bases: 5. The CDR3 sequence is CSFGLAGTYEQYF. DNA of the CDR3: TGCAGCTTTGGACTAGCGGGCACCTACGAGCAGTACTTC.

About this clone itself: The same CDR3 is also encoded by other DNA sequences in this sample. The chain has TRBV7-9 and TRBJ1-1; D is undetermined. The CDR3 is 13 amino acids. CDR1 and CDR2 from the germline V gene are SEHNR and FQNEAQ (reference sequence). Trimming stripped 2 bases from V and 1 base from J, with 5 bases between. CDR3 in amino acids: CASSLTPNTEAFF. The CDR3 nucleotides are TGTGCCAGCAGCTTAACGCCGAACACTGAAGCTTTCTTT.

V is TRBV7-8 and J is TRBJ1-5, with D unclear. Germline CDR1 is SGHVS and CDR2 is FQNEAQ. The CDR3 loop spans 16 amino acids. Trimming took off 2 bases at V and 0 bases at J, with 11 bases between the two ends. The CDR3, as DNA: TGTGCCAGCAGCTTATCTTCCGAGGGTAGCAATCAGCCCCAGCATTTT. Translated, it gives CASSLSSEGSNQPQHF.

This chain connects TRBV9 to TRBJ1-6; 8 bases map to TRBD1. Germline V CDR1 and CDR2: SGDLS, YYNGEE. CDR3 size: 16 residues. The junction had 8 bases not matched to a gene; V was cut back by 1 base and J by 8 bases. The CDR3, as DNA: TGTGCCAGCAGCGTAACGGACAGGGCAGCCGATTCACCCCTCCACTTT. Protein product: CASSVTDRAADSPLHF.

The CDR3 sequence is CASSTGGTGSNEQFF. CDR3 in DNA: TGTGCCAGCAGTACGGGGGGGACAGGGAGCAATGAGCAGTTCTTC. V is TRBV25-1 and J is TRBJ2-1; tentatively, D is TRBD1 (9 bases). Trimming removed 5 bases at V and 6 bases at J, with 17 bases between. This CDR3 has 15 residues. Looked up from germline, CDR1 is MGHDK and CDR2 is SYGVNS. Full variable domain (rest looked up from reference TRBV25-1 and TRBJ2-1): EADIYQTPRYLVIGTGKKITLECSQTMGHDKMYWYQQDPGMELHLIHYSYGVNSTEKGDLSSESTVSRIRTEHFPLTLESARPSHTSQYLCASSTGGTGSNEQFFGPGTRLTVL.

This clone was found once. J is TRBJ2-3 and V is TRBV7-2; D may correspond to TRBD1 or TRBD2 (5 bases each). The V end lost 4 bases, the J end lost 1 base, and 15 bases lay between the germline ends. The V gene's germline CDR1 is SGHTA and CDR2 FQGNSA. The CDR3 runs to 16 residues. CDR3 coding DNA: TGTGCCAGCAGCTACCCCCCTGGGGGAGGCACAGATACGCAGTATTTT. This codes for CASSYPPGGGTDTQYF.

In this sample, this clone turned up a few times. This chain uses TRBV10-1 with TRBJ2-7; TRBD2 aligns across 9 bases. The CDR3 is 13 amino acids. Germline values: CDR1 WNHNN, CDR2 SYGVQD (reference sequence). V lost 9 bases, J lost 6 bases, and 9 bases stayed unmatched. The CDR3 region is CARSKREACEQYF. The CDR3 region has the DNA TGCGCCAGATCGAAGCGGGAGGCTTGCGAGCAGTACTTC.

V usage is TRBV5-5 and J usage is TRBJ1-2; TRBD1 is a possible D gene (6 bases). In germline, CDR1 is SGHKS, CDR2 YYEKEE (reference sequence). This CDR3 is 16 amino acids long. Trimming stripped 0 bases from V and 4 bases from J, with 16 bases between. CDR3: CASSLAVGGRGYGYTF. For the CDR3, the DNA is TGTGCCAGCAGCTTGGCCGTCGGGGGGCGCGGCTATGGCTACACCTTC.

V gene TRBV2 combines with J gene TRBJ2-6; D possibly corresponds to TRBD1 (6 bases). The V gene's germline CDR1 is SNHLY and CDR2 FYNNEI. Trimming shortened V by 5 bases and J by 3 bases, and 11 bases separated the two germline ends. The CDR3 loop spans 15 amino acids. Written as DNA, the CDR3 is TGTGCCAGCAGTTTACAGGGAAATGGGGCCAACGTCCTGACTTTC. It encodes CASSLQGNGANVLTF.

The chain is built from TRBV4-3 and TRBJ1-4; D is undetermined. Germline assignment: CDR1 LGHNA and CDR2 YSLEER. CDR3 length: 13 amino acids. V dropped 0 bases and J dropped 5 bases, with 4 bases sitting between them. DNA of the CDR3: TGCGCCAGCAGCCAAGAACTGAATGAAAAACTGTTTTTT. This codes for CASSQELNEKLFF.

This clone was seen just once. V and J are TRBV6-5 and TRBJ1-2; D is uncertain. CDR3 size: 13 residues. V was shortened by 2 bases and J by 0 bases, with 4 bases between the two germline ends. Germline CDR1 reads MNHEY; CDR2 reads SVGAGI. Here the CDR3 DNA reads TGTGCCAGCAGTTACGGGGCTAACTATGGCTACACCTTC. Amino acids: CASSYGANYGYTF.

The chain joins TRBV7-5 to TRBJ1-4. TRBV7-5 is deemed a pseudogene. This CDR3 comprises 15 residues. CDR3 coding DNA: TGTGTCAGAAGCTTAGTTGGGATAACTAATGAAAAACTGTTTTTT. This encodes CVRSLVGITNEKLFF.

The chain has TRBV19 and TRBJ2-5; 13 nucleotides align to TRBD2. V lost 1 base, J lost 4 bases, and 6 bases stayed unmatched. The length of the CDR3 is 17 residues. The germline gives CDR1 LNHDA, CDR2 SQIVND (reference sequence). The DNA for the CDR3 is TGTGCCAGTAGTATAGGTACTAGCGGGAGGGTCGGAGAGACCCAGTACTTC. Residues: CASSIGTSGRVGETQYF.

The gene calls are TRBV18 and TRBJ2-3, with D maybe TRBD1 (6 bases). V was clipped by 2 bases and J by 0 bases, with 6 bases between them. Germline loops: CDR1 KGHSH, CDR2 LQKENI. The CDR3 loop spans 14 amino acids. CDR3 in amino acids: CASSPDRSTDTQYF. CDR3 DNA: TGTGCCAGCTCACCAGACAGGAGCACAGATACGCAGTATTTT.

The V call is TRBV5-4, the J call TRBJ2-1; TRBD1 agrees at 7 bases. With 10 bases clipped from V and 5 bases from J, the junction kept 12 bases outside the gene matches. Per germline, CDR1 SGHNT and CDR2 YYREEE (reference sequence). This CDR3 has 14 amino acids. The CDR3 region has the DNA TGTGCCGGATTCCGGACAGGTGTTAACAATGAGCAGTTCTTC. Amino acid sequence: CAGFRTGVNNEQFF.

The gene calls are TRBV5-1 and TRBJ2-7; 9 bases map to TRBD2. The junction had 3 bases not matched to a gene; V was cut back by 0 bases and J by 2 bases. This CDR3 has 15 amino acids. In germline, CDR1 is SGHRS, CDR2 YFSETQ. The chain's CDR3 is CASSLAGGGAYEQYF. CDR3 bases: TGCGCCAGCAGCTTGGCCGGCGGGGGGGCCTACGAGCAGTACTTC.

This rearrangement joins TRBV29-1 to TRBJ2-1; D assignment may be TRBD1 or TRBD2 (5 bases each). The germline V gene encodes CDR1 SQVTM and CDR2 ANQGSEA. The length of the CDR3 is 14 residues. Trimming pared 7 bases from V and 0 bases from J, leaving 13 bases between. DNA of the CDR3: TGCAGCGCTTTAAGGGACGGCTCCTACAATGAGCAGTTCTTC. This encodes CSALRDGSYNEQFF.

The J gene is TRBJ2-3, the V gene TRBV25-1, with D perhaps TRBD2 (5 bases). Trimming shortened V by 2 bases and J by 2 bases, and 14 bases separated the two germline ends. CDR3 length: 16 residues. The germline V gene encodes CDR1 MGHDK and CDR2 SYGVNS. Here the CDR3 reads CASSEAQEVITDTQYF. CDR3 in DNA: TGTGCCAGCAGTGAAGCGCAGGAGGTTATCACAGATACGCAGTATTTT.

This chain links TRBV10-3 with TRBJ1-2; D is perhaps TRBD1 (6 bases). Between the trimmed V and J ends, which lost 4 bases and 4 bases, there was a span of 10 bases. The CDR3 sequence is 13 residues long. Germline loops: CDR1 ENHRY, CDR2 SYGVKD. The CDR3 protein is CAISVGATYGYTF. CDR3 coding DNA: TGTGCCATCAGTGTGGGGGCTACCTATGGCTACACCTTC.

The chain links TRBV11-2 to TRBJ1-3; D remains unclear. Germline values: CDR1 SGHAT, CDR2 FQNNGV. V was trimmed by 0 bases and J by 1 base, leaving 7 bases between them. The CDR3 loop spans 15 amino acids. CDR3 loop: CASSLEGYSGNTIYF. The CDR3 nucleotides are TGTGCCAGCAGCTTAGAAGGGTATTCTGGAAACACCATATATTTT.

J is TRBJ2-5 and V is TRBV5-1; a possible D gene is TRBD2 (6 bases). Germline V lookup: CDR1 SGHRS, CDR2 YFSETQ. The CDR3 loop spans 14 amino acids. V gave up 5 bases and J gave up 3 bases, with 14 bases separating them. CDR3 in amino acids: CASSAGTEKETQYF. CDR3 nucleotides: TGCGCCAGCAGTGCCGGGACTGAGAAAGAGACCCAGTACTTC.

This clone has only a few counts. The chain links TRBV6-6 to TRBJ2-7; D might be TRBD2 (5 bases). V gave up 3 bases and J gave up 2 bases, with 11 bases separating them. This CDR3 is 14 amino acids long. In germline, CDR1 is MNHNY, CDR2 SVGAGI (reference sequence). CDR3 coding DNA: TGTGCCAGCAGTTATGTAGGGAGCACCTACGAGCAGTACTTC. Protein: CASSYVGSTYEQYF.